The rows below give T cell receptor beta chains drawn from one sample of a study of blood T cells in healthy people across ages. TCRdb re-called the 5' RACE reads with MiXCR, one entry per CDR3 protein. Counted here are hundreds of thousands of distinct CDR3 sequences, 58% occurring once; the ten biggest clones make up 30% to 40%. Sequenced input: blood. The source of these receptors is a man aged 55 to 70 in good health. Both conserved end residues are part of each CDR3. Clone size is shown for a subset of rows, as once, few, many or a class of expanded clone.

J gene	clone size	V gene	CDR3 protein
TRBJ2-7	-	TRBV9	CASSVGSGHPYEQYF
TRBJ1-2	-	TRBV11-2	CASSSRQGKDYGYTF
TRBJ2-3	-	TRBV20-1	CSARDSDPGPDTQYF
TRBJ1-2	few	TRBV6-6	CASRETGTGLVGYTF
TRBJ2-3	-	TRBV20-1	CSARRTGPGSTDTQYF
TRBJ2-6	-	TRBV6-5	CASSSFYRGSGANVLTF
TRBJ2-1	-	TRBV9	CASSVAPLEHEQFF
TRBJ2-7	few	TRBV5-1	CASSTGTSGPYEQYF
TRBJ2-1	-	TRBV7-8	CASSPRVAGQGYNEQFF
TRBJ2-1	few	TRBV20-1	CSARDQGQVYNEQFF
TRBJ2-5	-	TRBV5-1	CASSLTGQIQETQYF
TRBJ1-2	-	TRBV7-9	CASSLAQSAYGYTF
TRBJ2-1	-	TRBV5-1	CASSPIVGGAGTRNEQFF
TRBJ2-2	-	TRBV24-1	CATSVRGNGELFF
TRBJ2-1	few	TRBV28	CASSPARTGGHYNEQFF
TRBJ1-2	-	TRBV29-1	CSVERVGGYTF
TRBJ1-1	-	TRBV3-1	CASSRDWDTEAFF
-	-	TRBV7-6	CASSSGLAGRPYQETQYF
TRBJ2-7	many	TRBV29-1	CSVELEDKASYEQYF
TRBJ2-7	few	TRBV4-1	CASSQVPDSYEQYF
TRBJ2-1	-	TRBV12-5	CASGPRRGADRNEQFF
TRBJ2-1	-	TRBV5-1	CASSWGRRGRLSYNEQFF
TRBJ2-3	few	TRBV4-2	CASSQDLSGGALDTQYF
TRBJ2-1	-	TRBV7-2	CASSIRTGTYNEQFF
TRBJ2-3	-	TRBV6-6	CASSARGQTDTQYF
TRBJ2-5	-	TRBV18	CASSPRGGSQETQYF
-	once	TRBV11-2	CASSLASLAGGLETQYF
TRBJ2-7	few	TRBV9	CASSVDEGNYEQYF
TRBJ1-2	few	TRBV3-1	CASSQIRGTGAIGGYTF
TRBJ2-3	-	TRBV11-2	CASSPLAGGTHSTDTQYF
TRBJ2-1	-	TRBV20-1	CSARRSGWGNYNEQFF
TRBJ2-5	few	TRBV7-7	CASSLGSGGAEKTQYF
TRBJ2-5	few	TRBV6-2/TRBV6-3	CASSQRVGQETQYF
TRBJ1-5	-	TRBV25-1	CASSRTGVGQPQHF
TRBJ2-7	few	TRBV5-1	CASSAFGSTYEQYF
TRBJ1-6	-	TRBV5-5	CASSWNSRDRAPLHF
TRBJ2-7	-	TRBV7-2	CASSPQGQTYEQYF
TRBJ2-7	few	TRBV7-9	CASSSTAKGHEQYF
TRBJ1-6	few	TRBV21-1	CASISGTGVSPLHF
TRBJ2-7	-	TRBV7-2	CASSLAGQGDHEQYF
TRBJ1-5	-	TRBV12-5	CASGLADRPQHF
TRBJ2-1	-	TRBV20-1	CSARRAGGLYNEQFF
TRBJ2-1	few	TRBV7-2	CASSPLGYEQFF
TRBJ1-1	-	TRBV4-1	CASSQDRGSDTEAFF
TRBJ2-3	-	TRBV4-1	CASSDPGQGTDTQYF
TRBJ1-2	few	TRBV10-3	CAISQGGLSGYTF
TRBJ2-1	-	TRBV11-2	CASSPNRGLGNEQFF
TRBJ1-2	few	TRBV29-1	CSVEESTGFGYTF
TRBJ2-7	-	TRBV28	CASSLDGGASYEQYF
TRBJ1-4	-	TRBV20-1	CSATSGQIGGKLFF
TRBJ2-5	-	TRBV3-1	CASSQASTQETQYF
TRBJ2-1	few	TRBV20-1	CSAHGGGGDEQFF
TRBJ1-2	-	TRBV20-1	CSADGIREGYTF
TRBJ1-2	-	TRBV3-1	CASSRVTGGVDGYTF